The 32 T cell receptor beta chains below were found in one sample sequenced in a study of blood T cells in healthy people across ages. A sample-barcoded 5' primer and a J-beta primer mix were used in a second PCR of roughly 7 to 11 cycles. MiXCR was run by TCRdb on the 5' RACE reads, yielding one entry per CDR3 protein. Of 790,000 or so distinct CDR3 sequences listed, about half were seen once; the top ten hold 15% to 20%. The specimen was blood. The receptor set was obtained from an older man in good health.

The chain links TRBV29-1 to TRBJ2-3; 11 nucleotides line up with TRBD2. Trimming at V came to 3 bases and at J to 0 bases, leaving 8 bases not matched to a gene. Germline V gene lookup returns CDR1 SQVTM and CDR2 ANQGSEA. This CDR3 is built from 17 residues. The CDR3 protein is CSVDSASGGYSTDTQYF. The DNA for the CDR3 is TGCAGCGTTGACTCGGCTAGCGGGGGGTATAGCACAGATACGCAGTATTTT.

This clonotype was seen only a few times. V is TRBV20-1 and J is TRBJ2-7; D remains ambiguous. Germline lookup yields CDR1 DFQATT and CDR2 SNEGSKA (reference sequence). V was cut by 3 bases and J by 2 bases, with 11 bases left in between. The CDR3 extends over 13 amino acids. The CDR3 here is CSASVISTYEQYF. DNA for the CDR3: TGCAGTGCTAGTGTTATTAGCACCTACGAGCAGTACTTC.

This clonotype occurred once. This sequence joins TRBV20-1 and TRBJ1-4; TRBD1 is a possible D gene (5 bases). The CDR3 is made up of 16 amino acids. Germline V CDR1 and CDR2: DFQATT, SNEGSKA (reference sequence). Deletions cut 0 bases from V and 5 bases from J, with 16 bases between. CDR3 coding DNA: TGCAGTGCTAGAGATGCCCAAACAGGATTCAATGAAAAACTGTTTTTT. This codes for CSARDAQTGFNEKLFF.

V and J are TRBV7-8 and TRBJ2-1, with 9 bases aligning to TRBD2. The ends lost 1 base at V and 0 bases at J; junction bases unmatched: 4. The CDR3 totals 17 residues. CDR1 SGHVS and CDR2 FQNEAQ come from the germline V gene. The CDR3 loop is CASSLGGSGSSYNEQFF. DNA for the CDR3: TGTGCCAGCAGCTTAGGGGGTAGCGGGAGCTCCTACAATGAGCAGTTCTTC.

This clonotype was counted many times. The CDR3 protein is CASSWTAGEKLFF. The CDR3 region has the DNA TGTGCCAGCAGTTGGACAGCGGGTGAAAAACTGTTTTTT. The chain combines TRBV12-3 or TRBV12-4 with TRBJ1-4; a possible D gene is TRBD1 (6 bases). The CDR3 runs to 13 residues. The V end was cut by 4 bases, the J end by 7 bases, with 10 bases between.

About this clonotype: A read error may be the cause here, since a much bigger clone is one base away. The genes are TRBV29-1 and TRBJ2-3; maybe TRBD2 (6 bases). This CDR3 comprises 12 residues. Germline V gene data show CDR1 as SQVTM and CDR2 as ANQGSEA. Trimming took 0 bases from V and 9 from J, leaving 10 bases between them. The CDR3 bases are TGCAGCGTTGAAGATGGAGGGGAGACGCAGTATTTT. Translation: CSVEDGGETQYF.

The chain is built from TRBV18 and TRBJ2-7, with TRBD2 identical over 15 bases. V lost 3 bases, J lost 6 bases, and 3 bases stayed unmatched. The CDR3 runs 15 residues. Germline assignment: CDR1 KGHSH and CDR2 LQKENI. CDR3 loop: CASSPGLAGGVEQYF. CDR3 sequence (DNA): TGTGCCAGCTCACCGGGACTAGCGGGAGGCGTCGAGCAGTACTTC.

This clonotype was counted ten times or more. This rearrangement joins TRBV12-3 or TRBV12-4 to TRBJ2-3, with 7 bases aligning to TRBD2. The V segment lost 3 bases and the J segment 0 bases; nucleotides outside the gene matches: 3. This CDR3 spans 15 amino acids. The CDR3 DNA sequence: TGTGCCAGCAGTTTGTTTAGCGGGAGCACAGATACGCAGTATTTT. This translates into CASSLFSGSTDTQYF.

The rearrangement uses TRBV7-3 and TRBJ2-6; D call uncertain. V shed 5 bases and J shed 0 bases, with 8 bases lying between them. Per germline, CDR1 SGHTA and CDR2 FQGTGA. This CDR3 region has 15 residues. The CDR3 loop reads CASSQIVSGANVLTF. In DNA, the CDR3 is TGTGCCAGCAGCCAAATAGTCTCTGGGGCCAACGTCCTGACTTTC.

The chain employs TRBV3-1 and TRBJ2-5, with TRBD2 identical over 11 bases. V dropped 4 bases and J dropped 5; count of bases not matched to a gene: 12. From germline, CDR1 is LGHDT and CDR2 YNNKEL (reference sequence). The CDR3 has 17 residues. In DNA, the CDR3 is TGTGCCAGCAGCCCCGGGCTAGCGGGAGGACAAAGGGAGACCCAGTACTTC. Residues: CASSPGLAGGQRETQYF.

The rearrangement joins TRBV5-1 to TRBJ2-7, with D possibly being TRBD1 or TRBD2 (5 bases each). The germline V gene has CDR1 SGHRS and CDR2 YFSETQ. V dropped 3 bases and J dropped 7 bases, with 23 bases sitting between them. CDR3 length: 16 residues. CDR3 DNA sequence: TGCGCCAGCAGCTCCGAGGGACGGACGTCCTACAATGAGCAGTACTTC. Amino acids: CASSSEGRTSYNEQYF.

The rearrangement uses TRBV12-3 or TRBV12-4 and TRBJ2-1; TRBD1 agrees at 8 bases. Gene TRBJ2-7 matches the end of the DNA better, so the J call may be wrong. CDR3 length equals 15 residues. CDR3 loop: CASSPQGDIYNEQYF. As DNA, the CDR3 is TGTGCCAGCAGCCCACAGGGGGACATTTACAATGAGCAGTACTTC.

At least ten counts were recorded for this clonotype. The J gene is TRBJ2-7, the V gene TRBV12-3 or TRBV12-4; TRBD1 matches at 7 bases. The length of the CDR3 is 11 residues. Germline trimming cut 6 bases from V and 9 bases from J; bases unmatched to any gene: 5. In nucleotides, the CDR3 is TGTGCCAGCAGCCCAGGGGGTTGGCAGTACTTC. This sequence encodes CASSPGGWQYF.

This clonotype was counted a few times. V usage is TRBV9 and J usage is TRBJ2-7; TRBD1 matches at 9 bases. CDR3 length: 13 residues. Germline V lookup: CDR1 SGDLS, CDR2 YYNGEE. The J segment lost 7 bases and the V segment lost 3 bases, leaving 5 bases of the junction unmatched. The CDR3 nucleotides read TGTGCCAGCAGCGGCGGGACAGGGTGGGAGCAGTACTTC. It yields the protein CASSGGTGWEQYF. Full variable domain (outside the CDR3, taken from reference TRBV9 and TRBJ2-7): DSGVTQTPKHLITATGQRVTLRCSPRSGDLSVYWYQQSLDQGLQFLIQYYNGEERAKGNILERFSAQQFPDLHSELNLSSLELGDSALYFCASSGGTGWEQYFGPGTRLTVT.

The CDR3: CSVSSAGNEQFF. The CDR3 bases are TGCAGCGTTAGTTCAGCGGGCAATGAGCAGTTCTTC. V is TRBV29-1 and J is TRBJ2-1, with D tentatively TRBD2 (6 bases). The CDR3 has 12 amino acids. Germline assignment: CDR1 SQVTM and CDR2 ANQGSEA. V was clipped by 5 bases and J by 6 bases, with 11 bases between them.

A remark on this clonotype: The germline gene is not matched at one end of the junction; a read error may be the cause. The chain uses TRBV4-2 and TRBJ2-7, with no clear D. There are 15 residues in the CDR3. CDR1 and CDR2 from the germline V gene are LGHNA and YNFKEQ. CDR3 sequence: CASSQDRHSGYGQYF. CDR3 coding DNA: TGTGCCAGCAGCCAAGATCGACACTCCGGGTACGGGCAGTACTTC.

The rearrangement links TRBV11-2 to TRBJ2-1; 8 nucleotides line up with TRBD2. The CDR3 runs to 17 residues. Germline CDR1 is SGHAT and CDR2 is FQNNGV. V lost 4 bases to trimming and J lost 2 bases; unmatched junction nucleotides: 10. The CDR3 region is CASSSGPGLGAYNEQFF. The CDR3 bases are TGTGCCAGCAGCTCGGGACCGGGACTAGGGGCCTACAATGAGCAGTTCTTC.

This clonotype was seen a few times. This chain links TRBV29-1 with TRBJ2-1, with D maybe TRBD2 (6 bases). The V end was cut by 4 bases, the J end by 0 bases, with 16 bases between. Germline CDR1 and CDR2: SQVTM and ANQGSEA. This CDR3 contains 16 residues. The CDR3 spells CSVGGGYQGSYNEQFF. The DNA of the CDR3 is TGCAGCGTTGGGGGAGGCTACCAGGGCTCCTACAATGAGCAGTTCTTC.

As DNA, the CDR3 is TGTGCCAGCAGTGTTCCGGGACAACAAGGGGGAAACACCATATATTTT. Amino acid sequence: CASSVPGQQGGNTIYF. V gene TRBV2 combines with J gene TRBJ1-3, with D possibly TRBD1 on 6 matching bases. Per the germline V gene, CDR1 is SNHLY and CDR2 is FYNNEI. The CDR3 spans 16 residues. The germline V and J ends were trimmed by 4 bases and 4 bases, with 17 bases remaining between them.

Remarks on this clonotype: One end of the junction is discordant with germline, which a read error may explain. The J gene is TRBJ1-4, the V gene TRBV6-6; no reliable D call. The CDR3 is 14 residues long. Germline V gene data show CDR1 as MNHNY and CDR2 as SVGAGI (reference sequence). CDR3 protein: CASSYSPTNGKLFF. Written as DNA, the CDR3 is TGTGCCAGCAGTTATTCTCCAACTAATGGAAAACTGTTTTTT.

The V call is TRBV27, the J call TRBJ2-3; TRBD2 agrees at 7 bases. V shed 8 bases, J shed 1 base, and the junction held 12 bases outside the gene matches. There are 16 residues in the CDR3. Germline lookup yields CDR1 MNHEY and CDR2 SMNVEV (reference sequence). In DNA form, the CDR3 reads TGTGCCAGCGGACACAACCGGGACTATCGCACAGATACGCAGTATTTT. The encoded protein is CASGHNRDYRTDTQYF.

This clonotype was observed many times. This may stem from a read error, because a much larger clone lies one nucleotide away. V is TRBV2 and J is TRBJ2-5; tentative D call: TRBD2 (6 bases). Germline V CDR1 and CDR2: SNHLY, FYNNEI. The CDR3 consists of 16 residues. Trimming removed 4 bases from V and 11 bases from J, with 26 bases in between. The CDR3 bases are TGTGCCAGCAGTGGAGGGACTCTTAGCGTGGAAGATGAGCAGTACTTC. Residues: CASSGGTLSVEDEQYF.

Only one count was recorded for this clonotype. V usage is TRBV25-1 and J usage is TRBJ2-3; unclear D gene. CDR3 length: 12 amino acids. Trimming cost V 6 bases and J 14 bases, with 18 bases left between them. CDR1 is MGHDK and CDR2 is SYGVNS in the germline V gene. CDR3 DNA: TGTGCCAGCAGCGATACTCGGGCATACGCGTATTTT. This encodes CASSDTRAYAYF.

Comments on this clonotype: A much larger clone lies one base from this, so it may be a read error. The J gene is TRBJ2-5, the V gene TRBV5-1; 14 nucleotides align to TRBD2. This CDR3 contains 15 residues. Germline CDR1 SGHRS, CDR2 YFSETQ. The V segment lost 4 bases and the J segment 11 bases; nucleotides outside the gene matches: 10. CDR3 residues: CASSMTSGRAGEQYF. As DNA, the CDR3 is TGCGCCAGCAGCATGACTAGCGGGAGGGCAGGTGAGCAGTACTTC.

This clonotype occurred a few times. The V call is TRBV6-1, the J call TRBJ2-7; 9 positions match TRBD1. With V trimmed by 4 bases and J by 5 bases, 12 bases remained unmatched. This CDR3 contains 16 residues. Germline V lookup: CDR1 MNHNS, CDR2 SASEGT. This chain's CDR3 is CASSASHRGRRHEQYF. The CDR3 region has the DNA TGTGCCAGCAGTGCCTCACACAGGGGGCGCAGGCACGAGCAGTACTTC.

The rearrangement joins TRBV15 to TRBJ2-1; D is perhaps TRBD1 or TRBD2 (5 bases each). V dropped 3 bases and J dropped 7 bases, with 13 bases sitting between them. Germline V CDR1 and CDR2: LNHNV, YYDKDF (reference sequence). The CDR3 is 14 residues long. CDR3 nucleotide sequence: TGTGCCACCAGCAGGGGGGATCGGGGAAATGAGCAGTTCTTC. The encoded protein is CATSRGDRGNEQFF.

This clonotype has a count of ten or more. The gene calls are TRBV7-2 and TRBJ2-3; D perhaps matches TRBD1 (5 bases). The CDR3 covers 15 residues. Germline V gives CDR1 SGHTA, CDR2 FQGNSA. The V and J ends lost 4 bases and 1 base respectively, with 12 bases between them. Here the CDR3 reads CASSSQWGRTDTQYF. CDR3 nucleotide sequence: TGTGCCAGCAGCTCCCAGTGGGGCCGCACAGATACGCAGTATTTT.

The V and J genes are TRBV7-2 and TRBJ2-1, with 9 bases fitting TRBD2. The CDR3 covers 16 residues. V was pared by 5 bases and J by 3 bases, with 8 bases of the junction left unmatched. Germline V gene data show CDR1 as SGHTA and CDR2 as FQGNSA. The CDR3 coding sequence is TGTGCCAGCAGCCCGGGGTGGCGGGGGGGCTACAATGAGCAGTTCTTC. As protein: CASSPGWRGGYNEQFF.

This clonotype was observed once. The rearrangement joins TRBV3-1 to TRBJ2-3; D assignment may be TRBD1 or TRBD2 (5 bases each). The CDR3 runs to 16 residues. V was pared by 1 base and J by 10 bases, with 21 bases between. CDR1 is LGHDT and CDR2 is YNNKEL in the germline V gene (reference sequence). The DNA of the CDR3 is TGTGCCAGCAGCCAAGCCCCTTCCGGGACGCCTCTGTCGCAGTATTTT. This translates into CASSQAPSGTPLSQYF.

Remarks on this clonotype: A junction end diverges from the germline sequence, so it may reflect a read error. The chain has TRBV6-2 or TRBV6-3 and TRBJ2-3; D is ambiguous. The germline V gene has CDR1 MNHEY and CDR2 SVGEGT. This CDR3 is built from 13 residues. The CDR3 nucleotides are TGTGCCTGCAGTTACTCGACGGAATATACGCAGTATTTT. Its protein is CACSYSTEYTQYF.

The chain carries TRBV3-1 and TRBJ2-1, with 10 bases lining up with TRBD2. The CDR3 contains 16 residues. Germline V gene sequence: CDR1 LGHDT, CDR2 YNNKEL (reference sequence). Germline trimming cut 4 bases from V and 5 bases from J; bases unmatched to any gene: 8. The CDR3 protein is CASSPLSGGVHNEQFF. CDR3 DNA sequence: TGTGCCAGCAGCCCCTTAAGCGGGGGGGTTCACAATGAGCAGTTCTTC.

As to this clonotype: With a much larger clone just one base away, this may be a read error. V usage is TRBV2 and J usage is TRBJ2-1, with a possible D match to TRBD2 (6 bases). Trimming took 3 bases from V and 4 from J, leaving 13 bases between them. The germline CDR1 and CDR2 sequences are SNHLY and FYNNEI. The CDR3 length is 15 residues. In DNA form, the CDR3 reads TGTGCCAGCAGTGAGGCTATCGGGAGATACAATGAGCAGTTCTTC. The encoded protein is CASSEAIGRYNEQFF.